The sequence of this TCR beta chain was determined in a study of blood T cell repertoires in COVID-19. In the study overall: Both acute and convalescent COVID-19 samples were obtained from the United States, Italy and Spain. In each case, the material was cDNA or gDNA derived from T cells, B-cell-depleted T cells, or PBMCs.

This clone has at least ten counts. Under the authors' procedure: Amplification of reference gene primers was used by the study to estimate nucleated cell counts. Method: immunoSEQ multiplex PCR; TCRdb's copy keeps in-frame clones and lacks some. The V and J calls and clone size are taken from that table; D and trimming were inferred from the DNA. Of tens of thousands of clones in the sample, 70% to 90% were seen once. The receptor was derived from a human donor in a cohort sampled during active COVID-19. The material sequenced was peripheral blood.

The CDR3 nucleotides are TGTGCCACCAGCAGTAGACAGGGCGCTGGGGCCAACGTCCTGACTTTC. As protein: CATSSRQGAGANVLTF. The V and J genes are TRBV15 and TRBJ2-6, with 7 bases lining up with TRBD1. The CDR3 covers 16 residues. The V gene's germline CDR1 is LNHNV and CDR2 YYDKDF (reference sequence). J gave up 2 bases and V 3 bases, and 4 bases lay outside the gene matches.